This TCR beta chain was found in a study of blood T cell repertoires in COVID-19. The CDR3 sequence is 15 residues long. Those designated as exposed participants met a COVID-19 case within 2 weeks before study entry. Generated by immunoSEQ multiplex PCR, the TCRdb table keeps only in-frame clones and is missing some. The sample records 250,000 or so clones, over 80% being singletons. The chain has TRBV21-1 and TRBJ1-2; TRBD1, the table's D call, was not compared with the DNA. TRBV21-1 is flagged as a pseudogene. Input material: PBMCs or T cells enriched from blood (not recorded which). The receptor's source is a woman in her 40s who had been exposed to COVID-19. CDR3 sequence: CASSNRWTGENGYTF. The DNA for the CDR3 is TGTGCCAGCAGCAACCGTTGGACAGGCGAAAATGGCTACACCTTC.